The entry that follows covers one T cell receptor beta chain sequence. The sample belongs to a study of blood T cell repertoires in COVID-19. Study-wide background: Some COVID-19 samples were acute and others convalescent; all came from the United States, Italy and Spain.

Germline V lookup: CDR1 MNHEY, CDR2 SMNVEV (reference sequence). After removal of 10 bases from V and 4 bases from J, the junction contained 13 bases not matched to a gene. The CDR3 runs 16 residues. Study processing details: Nucleated cell number was recorded as an estimate derived from reference gene primer amplification. TCRdb keeps only in-frame clones here, not all; method: immunoSEQ multiplex PCR. V, J and clone size were drawn from that table, and D and trimming were deduced from the DNA. Of tens of thousands of clones detected, roughly 80% appear once; the ten largest clones hold nearly 25%. The sample was peripheral blood. This receptor was identified in a human donor with acute or convalescent COVID-19. The donor label of this sample is uncertain. V and J are TRBV27 and TRBJ2-1, with 10 positions matching TRBD2. CDR3 region: CAIRASSGGLYNEQFF. The CDR3 DNA sequence: TGTGCCATTAGGGCCTCTAGCGGGGGCCTATACAATGAGCAGTTCTTC.